The 17 T cell receptor beta chains below were found in one sample sequenced in a study of cytomegalovirus exposure and HLA in healthy donors. The PCR ran on 60 Vbeta and 13 Jbeta primers. The repertoire was sequenced with immunoSEQ multiplex PCR; TCRdb's copy has only in-frame clones and lacks some. The top ten hold under 3% of the sample, which has approximately 140,000 clones, nearly 80% seen once. Specimen: PBMCs. These receptors were obtained from a man aged 35-49 years in good health and CMV-seropositive.

The chain uses TRBV28 and TRBJ2-1; 8 positions agree with TRBD1. The V segment lost 5 bases and the J segment 4 bases; nucleotides outside the gene matches: 10. From germline, CDR1 is MDHEN and CDR2 SYDVKM. The CDR3 totals 16 residues. As DNA, the CDR3 is TGTGCCAGCAGTCCCTCTGGACAGGGTCGGTACAATGAGCAGTTCTTC. This sequence encodes CASSPSGQGRYNEQFF.

This chain joins TRBV7-2 and TRBJ2-5, with TRBD1 as a possible D gene (5 bases). The germline CDR1 and CDR2 sequences are SGHTA and FQGNSA. V was clipped by 4 bases and J by 7 bases, with 16 bases between them. CDR3 length: 14 residues. The CDR3 sequence is CASSSGQGSGTQYF. The CDR3 coding sequence is TGTGCCAGCAGCTCGGGTCAGGGTAGTGGGACCCAGTACTTC.

The CDR3 loop reads CASRADRGENYEQYF. CDR3 bases: TGTGCCAGCAGAGCTGACAGGGGCGAAAACTACGAGCAGTACTTC. This rearrangement joins TRBV2 to TRBJ2-7; 8 nucleotides match TRBD1. The CDR3 spans 15 residues. The germline CDR1 and CDR2 sequences are SNHLY and FYNNEI. Losses at the gene ends were 6 bases for V and 3 bases for J; bases not matched to a gene: 10. The full variable domain, completed using reference TRBV2 and TRBJ2-7, is EPEVTQTPSHQVTQMGQEVILRCVPISNHLYFYWYRQILGQKVEFLVSFYNNEISEKSEIFDDQFSVERPDGSNFTLKIRSTKLEDSAMYFCASRADRGENYEQYFGPGTRLTVT.

Written as DNA, the CDR3 is TGTGCCAGCAGGACTAGCATGGGAGAGACCCAGTACTTC. Amino acid sequence: CASRTSMGETQYF. The rearrangement links TRBV27 to TRBJ2-5; 7 bases align to TRBD2. J gave up 4 bases and V 6 bases, and 5 bases lay outside the gene matches. The CDR3 covers 13 residues. Germline lookup yields CDR1 MNHEY and CDR2 SMNVEV (reference sequence).

V is TRBV2 and J is TRBJ1-3, with D possibly being TRBD1 (5 bases). This CDR3 contains 14 residues. Per the germline V gene, CDR1 is SNHLY and CDR2 is FYNNEI. V lost 7 bases and J lost 0, with 10 bases in between. The CDR3: CASKQTVSGNTIYF. The CDR3 DNA sequence: TGTGCCAGCAAACAGACAGTCTCTGGAAACACCATATATTTT. The variable domain in full, completed from reference TRBV2 and TRBJ1-3, reads EPEVTQTPSHQVTQMGQEVILRCVPISNHLYFYWYRQILGQKVEFLVSFYNNEISEKSEIFDDQFSVERPDGSNFTLKIRSTKLEDSAMYFCASKQTVSGNTIYFGEGSWLTVV.

The chain joins TRBV30 to TRBJ2-3; 8 bases agree with TRBD2. CDR1 and CDR2 from the germline V gene are GTSNPN and SVGIG (reference sequence). This CDR3 comprises 17 residues. V was clipped by 4 bases and J by 5 bases; unmatched bases: 17. The CDR3: CAWTHPPGGAREDTQYF. The CDR3 nucleotides read TGTGCCTGGACTCACCCCCCGGGGGGGGCGCGGGAAGATACGCAGTATTTT. The full variable domain, rest sourced from reference TRBV30 and TRBJ2-3, is SQTIHQWPATLVQPVGSPLSLECTVEGTSNPNLYWYRQAAGRGLQLLFYSVGIGQISSEVPQNLSASRPQDRQFILSSKKLLLSDSGFYLCAWTHPPGGAREDTQYFGPGTRLTVL.

The chain is built from TRBV4-3 and TRBJ1-2; TRBD1 is a possible D gene (5 bases). Germline V gene lookup returns CDR1 LGHNA and CDR2 YSLEER. Trimming cost V 0 bases and J 4 bases, with 6 bases left between them. CDR3 size: 13 residues. The CDR3, as DNA: TGCGCCAGCAGCCAAGATGGGGCCTATGGCTACACCTTC. Translation gives CASSQDGAYGYTF.

This clone was seen a few times. The V call is TRBV25-1, the J call TRBJ2-2; 8 positions agree with TRBD2. V lost 6 bases, J lost 5 bases, and 11 bases stayed unmatched. The germline CDR1 and CDR2 sequences are MGHDK and SYGVNS. CDR3 length equals 16 residues. CDR3 sequence (DNA): TGTGCCAGCAGACAAACGAAGCGGGAGAAGACCGGGGAGCTGTTTTTT. As protein: CASRQTKREKTGELFF.

This clone was picked up one time. The CDR3 region is CASSLGQGAQVSTEAFF. CDR3 DNA: TGTGCCAGCAGTTTGGGACAGGGGGCGCAAGTTAGTACTGAAGCTTTCTTT. The J gene is TRBJ1-1, the V gene TRBV28, with TRBD1 matching over 12 bases. V was clipped by 3 bases and J by 5 bases; unmatched bases: 10. The CDR3 contains 17 residues. CDR1 is MDHEN and CDR2 is SYDVKM in the germline V gene. Using reference TRBV28 and TRBJ1-1 for the parts outside the CDR3, the full variable domain is DVKVTQSSRYLVKRTGEKVFLECVQDMDHENMFWYRQDPGLGLRLIYFSYDVKMKEKGDIPEGYSVSREKKERFSLILESASTNQTSMYLCASSLGQGAQVSTEAFFGQGTRLTVV.

This chain joins TRBV2 and TRBJ1-6; D might be TRBD1 (6 bases). V was trimmed by 7 bases and J by 8 bases, leaving 21 bases between them. The CDR3 extends over 16 amino acids. Germline V gene sequence: CDR1 SNHLY, CDR2 FYNNEI. For the CDR3, the DNA is TGTGCCAGCAAGATCAGTCTAACAGGGCTTGATTCACCCCTCCACTTT. Protein product: CASKISLTGLDSPLHF.

This chain uses TRBV27 with TRBJ2-5; D possibly corresponds to TRBD1 (6 bases). V was pared by 8 bases and J by 5 bases, with 24 bases between. The germline V gene has CDR1 MNHEY and CDR2 SMNVEV (reference sequence). The CDR3 is made up of 16 amino acids. CDR3 in DNA: TGTGCCAGCCGATCTGGTCAGGACAGCCAGGGGGAGACCCAGTACTTC. Amino acids: CASRSGQDSQGETQYF.

The chain has TRBV6-1 and TRBJ2-6; D not resolved. Germline lookup yields CDR1 MNHNS and CDR2 SASEGT. V gave up 6 bases and J gave up 3 bases, with 9 bases separating them. The CDR3 extends over 14 amino acids. CDR3 in DNA: TGTGCCAGCAGCGACTTTGGTGGGGCCAACGTCCTGACTTTC. Translating gives CASSDFGGANVLTF.

The chain couples TRBV19 to TRBJ1-5, with TRBD1 matching 7 bases. Germline CDR1 and CDR2: LNHDA and SQIVND (reference sequence). The CDR3 extends over 15 amino acids. V lost 6 bases and J lost 4; bases outside the gene matches: 9. The chain's CDR3 is CASRPRDSYNQPQHF. The CDR3 DNA is TGTGCCAGTAGACCTAGGGACAGTTATAATCAGCCCCAGCATTTT.

This clone was picked up a small number of times. The genes are TRBV7-9 and TRBJ1-2; D ambiguous. There are 12 residues in the CDR3. Germline V CDR1 and CDR2: SEHNR, FQNEAQ (reference sequence). Trimming removed 5 bases at V and 10 bases at J, with 14 bases between. The CDR3 is CASSPDAGNYTF. Written as DNA, the CDR3 is TGTGCCAGCAGCCCAGATGCCGGGAACTACACCTTC.

The chain joins TRBV19 to TRBJ2-1; 7 bases match TRBD1. V dropped 4 bases and J dropped 0; count of bases not matched to a gene: 6. This CDR3 is built from 16 residues. Looked up from germline, CDR1 is LNHDA and CDR2 is SQIVND (reference sequence). For the CDR3, the DNA is TGTGCCAGTAGTACCAGACAGGGAGACTCCTACAATGAGCAGTTCTTC. Translated, it gives CASSTRQGDSYNEQFF.

J is TRBJ2-7 and V is TRBV28, with 7 bases identical to TRBD1. The CDR3 covers 12 residues. The trim removed 7 bases at V and 5 bases at J, leaving 5 bases unmatched. CDR1 MDHEN and CDR2 SYDVKM come from the germline V gene. This chain's CDR3 is CASTGTVNEQYF. The CDR3 DNA reads TGTGCCAGCACTGGGACAGTCAACGAGCAGTACTTC. The whole variable domain, filled in from reference TRBV28 and TRBJ2-7, reads DVKVTQSSRYLVKRTGEKVFLECVQDMDHENMFWYRQDPGLGLRLIYFSYDVKMKEKGDIPEGYSVSREKKERFSLILESASTNQTSMYLCASTGTVNEQYFGPGTRLTVT.

The chain combines TRBV5-1 with TRBJ2-2; possibly TRBD2 for D (5 bases). This CDR3 spans 14 amino acids. V lost 5 bases and J lost 4, with 12 bases in between. Germline CDR1 reads SGHRS; CDR2 reads YFSETQ. The CDR3 sequence is CASRTRTSTGELFF. CDR3 coding DNA: TGCGCCAGCAGAACACGGACTTCCACCGGGGAGCTGTTTTTT.